This TCR beta chain was identified in a study of blood T cells in healthy people across ages. Sample-barcoded 5' priming and a J-beta primer mix drove a second PCR of about 6 to 12 cycles. TCRdb independently ran MiXCR on the 5' RACE reads; one entry per CDR3 protein. The data hold about 1.8 million distinct CDR3 sequences, with around 50% observed a single time. Whole-study results and caveats: Comparison with aged donors showed that long-lived donors had more naive CD4+ cells and higher diversity. Diversity estimates drawn from one million T cells were deemed underestimates.

The CDR3 is 13 residues long. V gave up 4 bases and J gave up 9 bases; unmatched junction bases: 9. Germline V gene lookup returns CDR1 LGHDT and CDR2 YNNKEL (reference sequence). As to this clonotype: Its specificity is unknown.

Caucasian, healthy and from Russia, the donors were aged between about 6 and 100. This TCR was recovered from a woman between 40 and 55 years old in good health. The V call is TRBV3-1, the J call TRBJ2-7; TRBD1 matches 7 bases. Material: blood. Here the CDR3 reads CASSPPGQFAQYF. In DNA form, the CDR3 reads TGTGCCAGCAGCCCACCGGGACAGTTTGCGCAGTACTTC.